The 28 T cell receptor beta chains listed next were all sequenced from one sample in a study of blood T cells in healthy people across ages. Sample-barcoded 5' priming and a J-beta primer mix drove a second PCR of 7 to 11 cycles. TCRdb itself ran the 5' RACE reads through MiXCR, one entry per CDR3 protein. This sample has hundreds of thousands of distinct CDR3 sequences; 40% to 65% occur once, and the top ten carry approximately 15%. Sequencing was performed on blood. These receptors originate from a woman aged 80 or older in good health.

The CDR3 nucleotides are TGTGCCAGCAGCTTAGGGAGGGGGACCGAATCCTACAATGAGCAGTTCTTC. It codes for CASSLGRGTESYNEQFF. The V call is TRBV7-2, the J call TRBJ2-1; D tentatively fits TRBD1 or TRBD2 (6 bases each). CDR1 is SGHTA and CDR2 is FQGNSA in the germline V gene. Deletions cut 1 base from V and 1 base from J, with 14 bases between. The CDR3 runs 17 residues.

This clonotype was seen a few times. The chain combines TRBV28 with TRBJ1-1; unclear D gene. The CDR3 loop spans 13 amino acids. Germline V gene sequence: CDR1 MDHEN, CDR2 SYDVKM. Trimming took 2 bases from V and 8 from J, leaving 12 bases between them. The CDR3 nucleotides read TGTGCCAGCAGTTTAAGGTGGGAAGCAGAAGCTTTCTTT. It encodes CASSLRWEAEAFF. The variable domain in full, with the rest retrieved from reference TRBV28 and TRBJ1-1, is DVKVTQSSRYLVKRTGEKVFLECVQDMDHENMFWYRQDPGLGLRLIYFSYDVKMKEKGDIPEGYSVSREKKERFSLILESASTNQTSMYLCASSLRWEAEAFFGQGTRLTVV.

This rearrangement joins TRBV10-3 to TRBJ2-7; 7 bases line up with TRBD1. This CDR3 has 16 amino acids. CDR1 and CDR2 (germline): ENHRY, SYGVKD. Germline trimming cut 6 bases from V and 6 bases from J; bases unmatched to any gene: 17. CDR3 DNA: TGTGCCATCAGATCCGACAGGGCTAGTGGGGTTAGCGAGCAGTACTTC. Its translation is CAIRSDRASGVSEQYF.

The chain's CDR3 is CASSLSYSSSYEQYF. CDR3 in DNA: TGTGCCAGCAGTTTATCCTACTCTAGCTCCTACGAGCAGTACTTC. V usage is TRBV28 and J usage is TRBJ2-7; the D is unclear. This CDR3 has 15 amino acids. The germline V gene encodes CDR1 MDHEN and CDR2 SYDVKM. V lost 1 base to trimming and J lost 0 bases, with 10 bases between them.

This clonotype was picked up one time. V is TRBV20-1 and J is TRBJ1-1; the D gene is possibly TRBD1 (5 bases). CDR3 size: 15 residues. Germline CDR1 DFQATT, CDR2 SNEGSKA (reference sequence). The germline V and J ends were trimmed by 3 bases and 5 bases, with 19 bases remaining between them. The CDR3 region is CSARLVGRGKTEAFF. CDR3 nucleotides: TGCAGTGCTAGGCTTGTGGGGCGGGGGAAGACTGAAGCTTTCTTT.

Concerning this clonotype: One base away lies a much larger clone, so this may be a sequencing read error. J is TRBJ2-5 and V is TRBV27; no definite D call. With the DNA end fitting TRBJ2-7 better, the J assignment may be wrong. The CDR3 has 13 amino acids. Germline V lookup: CDR1 MNHEY, CDR2 SMNVEV (reference sequence). The CDR3 DNA reads as TGTGCCAGCAGTTTCGCCAGGCCCCACGAGCAGTACTTC. This codes for CASSFARPHEQYF.

For this clonotype: The junction departs from the called germline gene at one end, perhaps through a read error. The rearrangement joins TRBV27 to TRBJ1-4; a possible D gene is TRBD1 (6 bases). The length of the CDR3 is 15 residues. Germline V gene lookup returns CDR1 MNHEY and CDR2 SMNVEV (reference sequence). Written as DNA, the CDR3 is TGTGCCAGCAGTTTGGGAGAGGGGGGACGTGAAGAACTGTTTTTT. Its protein is CASSLGEGGREELFF.

As to this clonotype: One junction end disagrees with the germline gene, perhaps due to a read error. The genes are TRBV9 and TRBJ2-1; 12 bases are shared with TRBD2. The germline V gene encodes CDR1 SGDLS and CDR2 YYNGEE. The CDR3 has 16 amino acids. The CDR3 nucleotides are TGTGTCAGCAGCTCCCGACTAGCGGGGGCCCCGGGGGAGCAGTTCTTC. Protein: CVSSSRLAGAPGEQFF.

The rearrangement uses TRBV5-1 and TRBJ2-2, with unresolved D. Looked up from germline, CDR1 is SGHRS and CDR2 is YFSETQ. The CDR3 covers 15 residues. Trimming took off 0 bases at V and 8 bases at J, with 14 bases between the two ends. The CDR3 spells CASSLGQIDSGELFF. The DNA of the CDR3 is TGCGCCAGCAGCTTGGGCCAGATAGATTCAGGGGAGCTGTTTTTT.

The rearrangement joins TRBV3-1 to TRBJ2-3; D not certain. Per the germline V gene, CDR1 is LGHDT and CDR2 is YNNKEL (reference sequence). The CDR3 spans 15 residues. V was shortened by 4 bases and J by 0 bases, with 11 bases between the two germline ends. The CDR3 spells CASSRDGLSTDTQYF. Here the CDR3 DNA reads TGTGCCAGCAGCCGCGACGGCCTCAGCACAGATACGCAGTATTTT.

The chain links TRBV24-1 to TRBJ1-2; perhaps TRBD1 as D (5 bases). This CDR3 has 16 amino acids. V lost 6 bases, J lost 2 bases, and 18 bases lay in between. CDR1 and CDR2 from the germline V gene are KGHDR and SFDVKD. CDR3 coding DNA: TGTGCCACCAGTACGACCAGACCACCAGGGAACTATGGCTACACCTTC. Protein: CATSTTRPPGNYGYTF.

The V and J genes are TRBV18 and TRBJ2-7; D perhaps matches TRBD1 (5 bases). This CDR3 region has 14 residues. Trimming pared 4 bases from V and 2 bases from J, leaving 12 bases between. Germline values: CDR1 KGHSH, CDR2 LQKENI. Written as DNA, the CDR3 is TGTGCCAGCTCACTACCCGGACACACCTACGAGCAGTACTTC. As protein: CASSLPGHTYEQYF. Complete variable domain (other parts from reference TRBV18 and TRBJ2-7): NAGVMQNPRHLVRRRGQEARLRCSPMKGHSHVYWYRQLPEEGLKFMVYLQKENIIDESGMPKERFSAEFPKEGPSILRIQQVVRGDSAAYFCASSLPGHTYEQYFGPGTRLTVT.

There are a few counts of this clonotype. The V and J genes are TRBV20-1 and TRBJ2-1, with TRBD2 matching over 8 bases. Germline CDR1 is DFQATT and CDR2 is SNEGSKA (reference sequence). This CDR3 comprises 14 residues. Unmatched junction bases numbered 10, after V lost 5 bases and J lost 7 bases. The CDR3 nucleotides read TGCAGTGCTCCCGACGGGGGGGTAGGGAATGAGCAGTTCTTC. Amino acid sequence: CSAPDGGVGNEQFF.

This clonotype was seen only a few times. The V and J genes are TRBV2 and TRBJ1-2, with D possibly matching TRBD1 (6 bases). This CDR3 has 14 amino acids. Per the germline V gene, CDR1 is SNHLY and CDR2 is FYNNEI. Trimming shortened V by 5 bases and J by 3 bases, and 13 bases separated the two germline ends. The CDR3 bases are TGTGCCAGCAGTCAGGGCTACAGGGACTATGGCTACACCTTC. It encodes CASSQGYRDYGYTF.

This clonotype was detected only a few times. A much bigger clone sits one base away, suggesting this may be a read error. The CDR3 loop is CASSVGLSSYNEQYF. CDR3 in DNA: TGTGCCAGCAGCGTAGGTCTAAGCTCCTACAATGAGCAGTACTTC. V gene TRBV9 combines with J gene TRBJ2-1, with D unresolved. The J call may be faulty, since TRBJ2-7 better matches the DNA end. Looked up from germline, CDR1 is SGDLS and CDR2 is YYNGEE. This CDR3 contains 15 residues.

This clonotype was found many times. The J gene is TRBJ2-7, the V gene TRBV20-1; possibly TRBD1 for D (6 bases). This CDR3 spans 15 amino acids. Trimming cost V 0 bases and J 3 bases, with 15 bases left between them. Germline values: CDR1 DFQATT, CDR2 SNEGSKA (reference sequence). The chain's CDR3 is CSARDEGVGIYEQYF. The DNA for the CDR3 is TGCAGTGCTAGAGATGAGGGGGTAGGCATCTACGAGCAGTACTTC.

V usage is TRBV7-2 and J usage is TRBJ2-7, with D perhaps matching TRBD2 (5 bases). There are 15 residues in the CDR3. The V gene lost 4 bases and the J gene lost 4 bases, with 17 bases spanning the gap. Germline CDR1 SGHTA, CDR2 FQGNSA. CDR3 loop: CASSSAGQAPYEQYF. The CDR3 DNA follows: TGTGCCAGCAGCTCGGCGGGCCAGGCTCCTTACGAGCAGTACTTC.

The chain carries TRBV5-1 and TRBJ2-7; the match to TRBD2 covers 7 bases. Germline values: CDR1 SGHRS, CDR2 YFSETQ. The ends lost 7 bases at V and 7 bases at J; junction bases unmatched: 20. The CDR3 consists of 16 residues. The CDR3 is CASGRGPPGTYNEQYF. The CDR3, as DNA: TGCGCCAGCGGGAGGGGCCCCCCAGGAACCTACAATGAGCAGTACTTC.

In this sample, this clonotype turned up many times. The chain carries TRBV6-5 and TRBJ2-1; D is uncertain. The CDR3 length is 12 residues. V lost 0 bases, J lost 7 bases, and 4 bases lay in between. Germline V gives CDR1 MNHEY, CDR2 SVGAGI. The CDR3 here is CASSYSWNEQFF. DNA for the CDR3: TGTGCCAGCAGTTACTCTTGGAATGAGCAGTTCTTC.

The CDR3 nucleotides are TGTGCCAGTCGGGACTTCTCTGGAAACACCATATATTTT. Its translation is CASRDFSGNTIYF. The V call is TRBV27, the J call TRBJ1-3, with D possibly being TRBD1 (5 bases). The V gene's germline CDR1 is MNHEY and CDR2 SMNVEV (reference sequence). V was pared by 9 bases and J by 0 bases, with 9 bases between. The CDR3 consists of 13 residues.

V usage is TRBV4-2 and J usage is TRBJ2-3; no firm D call. The CDR3 length is 15 residues. Germline V CDR1 and CDR2: LGHNA, YNFKEQ. Trimming left V 0 bases short and J 2 bases short, with 9 bases between. CDR3 residues: CASSQERRITDTQYF. As DNA, the CDR3 is TGTGCCAGCAGCCAAGAACGTAGGATCACAGATACGCAGTATTTT.

This clonotype was detected ten times or more. The chain combines TRBV2 with TRBJ2-3, with D tentatively TRBD1 or TRBD2 (5 bases each). Germline V CDR1 and CDR2: SNHLY, FYNNEI. The CDR3 sequence is 13 residues long. Trimming took 9 bases from V and 2 from J, leaving 12 bases between them. CDR3 DNA sequence: TGTGCCAGTCGTGGAGGACACACAGATACGCAGTATTTT. Translating gives CASRGGHTDTQYF.

CDR3 protein: CASRSGLAGYTDTQYF. CDR3 nucleotides: TGTGCCAGCAGGTCGGGACTAGCGGGGTACACGGATACGCAGTATTTT. This rearrangement joins TRBV27 to TRBJ2-3; 13 bases are a match to TRBD2. This CDR3 region has 16 residues. V trimming: 6 bases; J trimming: 6 bases; junction bases outside the gene matches: 9. CDR1 is MNHEY, CDR2 SMNVEV, per germline (reference sequence).

A remark on this clonotype: A single base separates this from a much larger clone, so it may be a read error. The rearrangement uses TRBV5-1 and TRBJ2-5; D is unclear. Germline values: CDR1 SGHRS, CDR2 YFSETQ. The CDR3 length is 15 residues. The V and J ends lost 6 bases and 2 bases respectively, with 17 bases between them. CDR3 loop: CASTLGRAKQETQYF. In DNA, the CDR3 is TGCGCCAGCACCCTAGGACGAGCAAAGCAAGAGACCCAGTACTTC.

The chain has TRBV4-2 and TRBJ1-1; a weak D match, TRBD1 (6 bases). The V and J ends lost 4 bases and 4 bases respectively, with 22 bases between them. The germline CDR1 and CDR2 sequences are LGHNA and YNFKEQ. This CDR3 is 17 amino acids long. The CDR3 reads CASSRLGGRGRGTEAFF. In DNA form, the CDR3 reads TGTGCCAGCAGCCGGCTAGGGGGACGGGGGCGAGGCACTGAAGCTTTCTTT.

The chain uses TRBV27 and TRBJ2-7; the D is unclear. The CDR3 has 11 residues. Trimming removed 6 bases at V and 6 bases at J, with 9 bases between. Germline loops: CDR1 MNHEY, CDR2 SMNVEV (reference sequence). The CDR3 bases are TGTGCCAGCAGGGGCGGATTCGAGCAGTACTTC. Protein: CASRGGFEQYF.

As for this clonotype: A read error may account for a junction end that differs from germline. The chain's CDR3 is CANSQSSGAYNEQFF. The CDR3 nucleotides are TGTGCCAACAGCCAATCGAGCGGAGCTTACAATGAGCAGTTCTTC. The rearrangement links TRBV3-1 to TRBJ2-1; the D gene is possibly TRBD2 (5 bases). Germline V gene sequence: CDR1 LGHDT, CDR2 YNNKEL (reference sequence). The CDR3 consists of 15 residues.

In this sample, this clonotype turned up many times. In DNA, the CDR3 is TGTGCCAGCAGCGTAAGTCCACCAGATACGCAGTATTTT. It codes for CASSVSPPDTQYF. The chain employs TRBV7-8 and TRBJ2-3; D is uncertain. Germline CDR1 reads SGHVS; CDR2 reads FQNEAQ. Trimming shortened V by 5 bases and J by 4 bases, and 10 bases separated the two germline ends. CDR3 length: 13 residues.